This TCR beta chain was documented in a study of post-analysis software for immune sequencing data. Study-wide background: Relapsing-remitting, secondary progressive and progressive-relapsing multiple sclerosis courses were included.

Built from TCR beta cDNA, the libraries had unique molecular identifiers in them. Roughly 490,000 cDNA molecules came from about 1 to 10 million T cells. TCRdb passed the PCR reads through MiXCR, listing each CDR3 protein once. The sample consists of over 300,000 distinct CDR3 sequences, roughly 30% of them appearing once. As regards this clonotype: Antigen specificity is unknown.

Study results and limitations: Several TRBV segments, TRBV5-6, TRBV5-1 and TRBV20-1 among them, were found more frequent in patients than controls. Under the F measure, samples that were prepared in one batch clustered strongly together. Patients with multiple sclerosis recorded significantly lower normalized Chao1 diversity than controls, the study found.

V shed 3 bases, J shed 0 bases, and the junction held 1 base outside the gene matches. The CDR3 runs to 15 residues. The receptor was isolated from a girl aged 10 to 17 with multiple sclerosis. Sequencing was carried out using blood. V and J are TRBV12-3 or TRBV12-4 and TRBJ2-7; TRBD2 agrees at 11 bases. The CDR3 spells CASSFSGGASYEQYF. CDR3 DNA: TGTGCCAGCAGTTTTAGCGGGGGGGCCTCCTACGAGCAGTACTTC.